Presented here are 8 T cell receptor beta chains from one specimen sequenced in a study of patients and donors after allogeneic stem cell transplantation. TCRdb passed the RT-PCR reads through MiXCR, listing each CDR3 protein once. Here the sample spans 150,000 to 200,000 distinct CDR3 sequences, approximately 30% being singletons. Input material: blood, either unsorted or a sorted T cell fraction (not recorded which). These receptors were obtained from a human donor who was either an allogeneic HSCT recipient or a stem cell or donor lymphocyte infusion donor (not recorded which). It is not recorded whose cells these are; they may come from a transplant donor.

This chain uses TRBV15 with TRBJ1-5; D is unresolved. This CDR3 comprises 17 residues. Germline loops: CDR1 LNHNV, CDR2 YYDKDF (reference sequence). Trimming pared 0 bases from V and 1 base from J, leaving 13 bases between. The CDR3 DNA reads TGTGCCACCAGCAGAGATCGGGGAAACCCCAGCAATCAGCCCCAGCATTTT. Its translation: CATSRDRGNPSNQPQHF.

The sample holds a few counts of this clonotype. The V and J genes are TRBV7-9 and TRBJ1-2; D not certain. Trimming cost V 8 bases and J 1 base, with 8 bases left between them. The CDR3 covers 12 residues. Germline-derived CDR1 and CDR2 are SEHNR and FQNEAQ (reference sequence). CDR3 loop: CASRSSNYGYTF. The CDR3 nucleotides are TGTGCCAGCCGCTCAAGTAACTATGGCTACACCTTC.

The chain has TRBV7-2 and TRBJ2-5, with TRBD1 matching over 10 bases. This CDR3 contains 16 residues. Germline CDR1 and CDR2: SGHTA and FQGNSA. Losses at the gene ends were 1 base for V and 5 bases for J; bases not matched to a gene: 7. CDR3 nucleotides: TGTGCCAGCAGCTTAGTTTCGGGACAGGGGTTGGAGACCCAGTACTTC. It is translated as CASSLVSGQGLETQYF.

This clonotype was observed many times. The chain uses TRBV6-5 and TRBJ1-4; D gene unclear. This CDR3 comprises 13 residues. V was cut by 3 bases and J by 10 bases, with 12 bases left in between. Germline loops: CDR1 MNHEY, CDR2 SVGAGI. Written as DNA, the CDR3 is TGTGCCAGCAGTTATGATGGGGAAAGAAAACTGTTTTTT. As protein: CASSYDGERKLFF.

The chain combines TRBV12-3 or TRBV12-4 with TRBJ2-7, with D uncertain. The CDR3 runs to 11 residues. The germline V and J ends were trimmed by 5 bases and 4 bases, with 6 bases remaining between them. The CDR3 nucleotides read TGTGCCAGCAGTCGCCTTTACGAGCAGTACTTC. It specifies CASSRLYEQYF.

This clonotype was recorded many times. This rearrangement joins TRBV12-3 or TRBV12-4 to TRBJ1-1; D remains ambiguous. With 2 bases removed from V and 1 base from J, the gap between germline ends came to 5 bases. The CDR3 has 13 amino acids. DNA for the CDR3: TGTGCCAGCAGTTTATCAGAGAACACTGAAGCTTTCTTT. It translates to CASSLSENTEAFF.

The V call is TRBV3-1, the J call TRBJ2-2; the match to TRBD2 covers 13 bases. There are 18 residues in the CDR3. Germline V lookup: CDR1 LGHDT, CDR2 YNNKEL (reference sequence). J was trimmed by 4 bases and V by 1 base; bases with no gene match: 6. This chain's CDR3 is CASSQAPGLAGVTGELFF. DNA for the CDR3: TGTGCCAGCAGCCAAGCTCCCGGACTAGCGGGAGTCACCGGGGAGCTGTTTTTT.

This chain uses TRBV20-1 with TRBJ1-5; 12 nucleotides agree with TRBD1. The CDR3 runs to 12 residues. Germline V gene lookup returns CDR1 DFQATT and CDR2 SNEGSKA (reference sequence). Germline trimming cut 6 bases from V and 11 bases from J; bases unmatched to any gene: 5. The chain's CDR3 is CSAGTGGISQHF. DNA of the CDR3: TGCAGTGCCGGGACAGGGGGCATCTCCCAGCATTTT.